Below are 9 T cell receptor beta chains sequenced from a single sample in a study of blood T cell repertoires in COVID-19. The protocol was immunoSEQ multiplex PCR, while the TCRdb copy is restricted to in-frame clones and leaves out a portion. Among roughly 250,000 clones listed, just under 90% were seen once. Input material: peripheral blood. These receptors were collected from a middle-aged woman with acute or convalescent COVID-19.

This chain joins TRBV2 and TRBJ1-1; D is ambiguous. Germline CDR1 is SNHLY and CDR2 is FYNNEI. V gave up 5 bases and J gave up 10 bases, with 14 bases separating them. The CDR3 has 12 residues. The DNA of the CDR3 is TGTGCCAGCAGTATCCAGTCCCGCGGAGCTTTCTTT. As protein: CASSIQSRGAFF.

CDR3 coding DNA: TGTGCCTGGAGTGTTCGGAGAACCTTTAACTATGGCTACACCTTC. Its translation: CAWSVRRTFNYGYTF. This rearrangement joins TRBV30 to TRBJ1-2; D is ambiguous. Looked up from germline, CDR1 is GTSNPN and CDR2 is SVGIG (reference sequence). The germline V and J ends were trimmed by 0 bases and 1 base, with 12 bases remaining between them. This CDR3 contains 15 residues.

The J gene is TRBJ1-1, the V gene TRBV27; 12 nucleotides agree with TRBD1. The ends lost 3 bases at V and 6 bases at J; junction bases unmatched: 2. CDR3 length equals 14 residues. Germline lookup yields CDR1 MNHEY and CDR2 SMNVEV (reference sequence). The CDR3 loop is CASSFGTGGSEAFF. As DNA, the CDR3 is TGTGCCAGCAGTTTCGGGACAGGGGGCTCTGAAGCTTTCTTT.

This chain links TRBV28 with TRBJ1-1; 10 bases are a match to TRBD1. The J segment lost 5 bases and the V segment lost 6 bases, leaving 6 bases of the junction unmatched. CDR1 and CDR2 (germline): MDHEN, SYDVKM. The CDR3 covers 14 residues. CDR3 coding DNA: TGTGCCAGCAGGACAGGGGGCGAATCTACTGAAGCTTTCTTT. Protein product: CASRTGGESTEAFF.

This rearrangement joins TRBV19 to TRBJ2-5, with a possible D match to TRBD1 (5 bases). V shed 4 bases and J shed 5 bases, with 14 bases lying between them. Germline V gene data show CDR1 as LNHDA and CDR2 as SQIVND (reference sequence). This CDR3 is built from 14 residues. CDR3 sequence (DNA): TGTGCCAGTAGTAAAGCAGGGCGGTTCGAGACCCAGTACTTC. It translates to CASSKAGRFETQYF.

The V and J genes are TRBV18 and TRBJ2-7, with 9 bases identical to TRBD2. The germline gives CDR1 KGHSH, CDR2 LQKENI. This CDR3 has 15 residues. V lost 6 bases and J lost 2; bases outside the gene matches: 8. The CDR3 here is CASSPGVAGAYEQYV. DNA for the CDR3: TGTGCCAGCTCCCCAGGGGTAGCGGGGGCCTACGAGCAGTACGTC.

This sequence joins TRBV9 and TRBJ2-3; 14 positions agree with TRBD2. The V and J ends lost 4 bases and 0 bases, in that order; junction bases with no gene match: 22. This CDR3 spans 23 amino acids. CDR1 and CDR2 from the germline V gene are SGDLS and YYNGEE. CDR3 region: CASSYDEYSSGTSGGLSTDTQYF. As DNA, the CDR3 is TGTGCCAGCAGCTACGACGAATATTCCTCCGGGACTAGCGGGGGCCTGAGCACAGATACGCAGTATTTT.

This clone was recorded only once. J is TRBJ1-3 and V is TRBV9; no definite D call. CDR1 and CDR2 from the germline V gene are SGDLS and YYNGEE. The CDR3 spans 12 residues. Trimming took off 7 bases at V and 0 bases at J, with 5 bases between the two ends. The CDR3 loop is CASGHSGNTIYF. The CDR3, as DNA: TGTGCCAGCGGCCACTCTGGAAACACCATATATTTT.

The CDR3 sequence: CASGLGDTTTGELFF. The CDR3 DNA is TGTGCTAGTGGTTTGGGTGACACGACCACCGGGGAGCTGTTTTTT. The chain links TRBV12-5 to TRBJ2-2; D unresolved. V lost 1 base and J 4 bases, leaving 10 bases between the germline ends. CDR1 LGHNT and CDR2 FRNRAP come from the germline V gene. The CDR3 runs 15 residues.